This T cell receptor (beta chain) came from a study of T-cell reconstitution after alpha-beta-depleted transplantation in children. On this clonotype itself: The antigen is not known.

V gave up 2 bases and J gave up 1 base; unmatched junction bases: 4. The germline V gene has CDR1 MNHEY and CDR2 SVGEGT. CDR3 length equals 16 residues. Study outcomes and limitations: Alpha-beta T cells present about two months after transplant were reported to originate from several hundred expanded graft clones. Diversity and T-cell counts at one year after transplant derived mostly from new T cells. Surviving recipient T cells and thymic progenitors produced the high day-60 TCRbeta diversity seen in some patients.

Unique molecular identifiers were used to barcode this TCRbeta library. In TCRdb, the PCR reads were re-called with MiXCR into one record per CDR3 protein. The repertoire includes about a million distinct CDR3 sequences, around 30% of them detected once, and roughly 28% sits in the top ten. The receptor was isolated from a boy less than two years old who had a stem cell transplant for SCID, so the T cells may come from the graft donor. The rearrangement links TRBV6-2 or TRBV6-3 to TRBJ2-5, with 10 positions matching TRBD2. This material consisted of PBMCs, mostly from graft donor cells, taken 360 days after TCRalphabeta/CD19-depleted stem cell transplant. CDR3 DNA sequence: TGTGCCAGCAGTTACCCTAGCGGGGGCATCCAAGAGACCCAGTACTTC. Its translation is CASSYPSGGIQETQYF.